This note documents a single T cell receptor beta chain sequence. Its antigen is unknown. This sample was included in a study of T cells in Graves' hyperthyroidism and ophthalmopathy. General observations from the study: Researchers found most expanded thyroid clonotypes above 0.001 in blood as well. Ophthalmopathy was separated from stable hyperthyroidism by a 13 V-J model. The model made its ophthalmopathy prediction, and onset followed a median around 6.5 months later.

This CDR3 comprises 22 residues. Trimming cost V 6 bases and J 0 bases; bases outside gene matches: 18. PBMCs were derived from 9.5 to 10 ml fresh peripheral blood. From RNA transcripts, TCR beta CDR3 regions were amplified. TCR CDR3 regions were first amplified by RT-PCR with HTBI primers. One entry per CDR3 protein results from TCRdb running MiXCR on the multiplex PCR reads. Of 300,000 to 450,000 distinct CDR3 sequences detected, roughly 20% appear once; the ten largest clones hold 40%. The sequencing sample was made of blood. The receptor comes from a man younger than 30 with Graves' ophthalmopathy. The chain joins TRBV12-3 or TRBV12-4 to TRBJ2-1, with 15 bases identical to TRBD2. CDR3 sequence reads: CASSRFRTSGGALFSSYNEQFF. CDR3 in DNA: TGTGCCAGCAGCCGATTTAGGACTAGCGGGGGGGCCCTTTTTAGCTCCTACAATGAGCAGTTCTTC.